The rows below give T cell receptor beta chains drawn from one sample of a study of blood T cell repertoires in COVID-19. Sequenced by immunoSEQ multiplex PCR; TCRdb stores in-frame clones only, minus some. The repertoire holds roughly 150,000 clones, about nine tenths seen once, with 3% to 4% in the top ten. The specimen sequenced was peripheral blood. These receptors were taken from a woman between 65 and 79 years old with acute or convalescent COVID-19. The CDR3 runs from the conserved cysteine through the conserved F or W. Size is omitted from some rows. Given values are once, few, many or a class for expanded clones.

>TRBJ1-1|.|TRBV29-1
CSVEGGFTEAFF
>TRBJ1-6|.|TRBV28
CASTRDSIPSPLHF
>TRBJ1-1|.|TRBV6-5
CASNLGQGVTEAFF
>TRBJ2-7|.|TRBV30
CAWKGLGTYEQYF
>TRBJ2-1|.|TRBV7-9
CASSPSGSSYNEQFF
>TRBJ1-4|.|TRBV9
CASSVGGPGGSNEKLFF
>TRBJ1-1|.|TRBV2
CASRYRVMNTEAFF
>TRBJ1-1|.|TRBV19
CASSTLDRYGTEAFF
>TRBJ1-2|once|TRBV10-3
CAIGDRGRDYGYTF
>TRBJ1-4|once|TRBV7-2
CASSLSKGINEKLFF
>TRBJ1-5|.|TRBV28
CASSLRAGGVHF
>TRBJ1-6|.|TRBV4-3
CASSQDYGGGSYNSPLHF
>TRBJ2-3|.|TRBV4-3
CASSQDERGVRNTQYF
>TRBJ1-2|.|TRBV12-3/TRBV12-4
CASRGGSNYGYTF
>TRBJ1-2|.|TRBV7-2
CASSLGPDRAHGYTF
>TRBJ1-2|few|TRBV7-2
CASSLAAGNGYTF
>TRBJ2-5|.|TRBV30
CAWNQRAIQETQYF
>TRBJ2-1|.|TRBV29-1
CSVEDLSGRRNEQFF
>TRBJ2-7|.|TRBV3-1/TRBV3-2
CASSQLAGEQSYEQYF
>TRBJ1-4|.|TRBV5-8
CASSLLPEKLFF
>TRBJ2-7|few|TRBV11-2
CASSPLGALYEQYF
>TRBJ2-7|.|TRBV7-2
CASSFERGSSYEQYF
>TRBJ1-2|.|TRBV7-9
CASSPQTGWGYGYTF
>TRBJ2-1|once|TRBV5-4
CASSLGGAGLANNEQFF
>TRBJ1-1|few|TRBV6-5
CASSTGHLNTEAFF
>TRBJ2-7|.|TRBV3-1/TRBV3-2
CASRSSQGDLFYEQYF
>TRBJ2-2|.|TRBV4-1
CASRDKGTGELFF
>TRBJ2-7|.|TRBV5-1
CASSSAPPGQGGEQYF
>TRBJ2-1|.|TRBV3-1/TRBV3-2
CASSQDGRERDEGSEQFF
>TRBJ1-2|.|TRBV4-3
CASSQDEGIAGYTF
>TRBJ1-2|.|TRBV2
CASSEERGSYGYTF
>TRBJ2-6|.|TRBV19
CASSQGAGANVLTF
>TRBJ1-2|.|TRBV18
CASSPLGQERAVVGYTF
>TRBJ2-7|.|TRBV9
CASSVGHPGQGLHEQYF
>TRBJ2-2|.|TRBV7-2
CASSLISGRNTGELFF
>TRBJ2-1|.|TRBV5-4
CASSWGAGDNEQFF